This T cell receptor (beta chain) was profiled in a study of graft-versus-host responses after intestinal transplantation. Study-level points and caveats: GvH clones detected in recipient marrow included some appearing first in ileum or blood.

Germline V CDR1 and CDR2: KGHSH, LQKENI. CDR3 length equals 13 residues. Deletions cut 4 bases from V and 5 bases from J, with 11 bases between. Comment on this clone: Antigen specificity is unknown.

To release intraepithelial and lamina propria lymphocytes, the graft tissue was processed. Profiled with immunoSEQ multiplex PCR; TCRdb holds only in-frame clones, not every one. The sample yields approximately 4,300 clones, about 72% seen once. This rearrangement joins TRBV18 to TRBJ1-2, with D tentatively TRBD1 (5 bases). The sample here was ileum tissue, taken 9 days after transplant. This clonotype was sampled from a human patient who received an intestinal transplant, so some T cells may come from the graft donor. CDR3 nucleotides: TGTGCCAGCTCACTGGGACCCGATTATGGCTACACCTTC. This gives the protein CASSLGPDYGYTF.